The clone carrying this T cell receptor (beta chain) has a single count. The antigen remains unidentified. CDR3 length: 14 residues. CDR1 and CDR2 from the germline V gene are LGHDT and YNNKEL (reference sequence). V lost 4 bases, J lost 5 bases, and 14 bases lay in between. RNA in amounts of about 0.5 to 1 ug was reverse transcribed with random hexamers. Coverage of TCR beta CDR3 amplification by immunoSEQ multiplex PCR extended to 54 Vbeta and 13 Jbeta. TCRdb recomputed calls from the immunoSEQ multiplex PCR reads with MiXCR, one row per CDR3 protein. The sample consists of 150,000 or so distinct CDR3 sequences, just under 95% of them appearing once. This sample was included in a study of CD8 T cells in Susac syndrome. Sequencing of TCR beta was performed on blood CD8+ and CD4+ T cells. Study-level findings and limits: The CD4+ T cell repertoires in Susac syndrome did not show any clonal expansion.

The sample taken for sequencing was CD4+ T cells from PBMCs. The chain carries TRBV3-1 and TRBJ2-5, with a possible D match to TRBD2 (6 bases). The TCR sequence derives from a human donor with Susac syndrome. The CDR3 spells CASSLRDLEETQYF. DNA for the CDR3: TGTGCCAGCAGCCTCCGGGACTTAGAGGAGACCCAGTACTTC.